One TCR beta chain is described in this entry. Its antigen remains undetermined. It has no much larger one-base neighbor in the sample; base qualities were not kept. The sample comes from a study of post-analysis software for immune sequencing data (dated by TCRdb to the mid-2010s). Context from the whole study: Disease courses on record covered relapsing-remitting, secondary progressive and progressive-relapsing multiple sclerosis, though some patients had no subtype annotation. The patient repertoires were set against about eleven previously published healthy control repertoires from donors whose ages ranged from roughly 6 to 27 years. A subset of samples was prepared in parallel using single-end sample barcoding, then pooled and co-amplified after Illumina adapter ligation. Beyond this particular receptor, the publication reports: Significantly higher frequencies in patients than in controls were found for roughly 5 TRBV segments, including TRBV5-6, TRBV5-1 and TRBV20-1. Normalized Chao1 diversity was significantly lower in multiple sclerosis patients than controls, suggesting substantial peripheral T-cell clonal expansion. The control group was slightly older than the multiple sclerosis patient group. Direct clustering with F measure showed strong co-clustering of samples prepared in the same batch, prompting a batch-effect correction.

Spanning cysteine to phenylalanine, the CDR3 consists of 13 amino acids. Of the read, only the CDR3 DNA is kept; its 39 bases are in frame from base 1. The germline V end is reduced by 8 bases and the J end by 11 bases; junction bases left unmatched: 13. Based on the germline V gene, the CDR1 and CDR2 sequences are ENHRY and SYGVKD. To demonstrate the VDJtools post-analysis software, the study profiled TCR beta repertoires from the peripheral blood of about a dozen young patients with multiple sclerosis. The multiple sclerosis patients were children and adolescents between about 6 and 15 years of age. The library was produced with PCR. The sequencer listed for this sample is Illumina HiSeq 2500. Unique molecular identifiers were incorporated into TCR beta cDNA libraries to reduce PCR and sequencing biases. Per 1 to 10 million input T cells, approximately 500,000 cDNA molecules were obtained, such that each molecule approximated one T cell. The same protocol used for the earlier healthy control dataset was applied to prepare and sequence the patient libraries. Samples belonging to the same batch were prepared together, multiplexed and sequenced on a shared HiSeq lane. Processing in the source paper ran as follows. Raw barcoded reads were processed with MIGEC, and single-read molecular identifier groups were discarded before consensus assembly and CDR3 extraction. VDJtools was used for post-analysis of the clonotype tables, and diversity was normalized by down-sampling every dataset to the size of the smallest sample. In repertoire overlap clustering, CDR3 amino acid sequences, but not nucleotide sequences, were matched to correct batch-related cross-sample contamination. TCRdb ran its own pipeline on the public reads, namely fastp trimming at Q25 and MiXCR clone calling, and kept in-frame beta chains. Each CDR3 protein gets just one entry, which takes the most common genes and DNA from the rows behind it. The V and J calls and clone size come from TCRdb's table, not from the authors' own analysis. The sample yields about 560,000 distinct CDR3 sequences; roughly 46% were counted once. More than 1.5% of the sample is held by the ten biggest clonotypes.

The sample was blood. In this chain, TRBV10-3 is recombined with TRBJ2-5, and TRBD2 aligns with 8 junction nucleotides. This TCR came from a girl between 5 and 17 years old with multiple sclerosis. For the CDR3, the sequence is CAISGSGTEEQYF. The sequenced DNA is TGTGCCATCTCCGGTAGCGGGACTGAAGAGCAGTACTTC.